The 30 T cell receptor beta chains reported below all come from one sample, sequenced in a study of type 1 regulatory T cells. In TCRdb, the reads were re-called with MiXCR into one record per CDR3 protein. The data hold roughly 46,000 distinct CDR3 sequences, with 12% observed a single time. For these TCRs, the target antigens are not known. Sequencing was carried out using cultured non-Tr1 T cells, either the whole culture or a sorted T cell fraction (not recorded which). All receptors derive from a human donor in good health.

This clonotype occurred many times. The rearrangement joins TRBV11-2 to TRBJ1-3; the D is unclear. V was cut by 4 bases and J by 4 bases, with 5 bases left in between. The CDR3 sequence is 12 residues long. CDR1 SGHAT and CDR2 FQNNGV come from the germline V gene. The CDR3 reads CASSSVGNTIYF. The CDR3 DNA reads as TGTGCCAGCAGCTCTGTCGGAAACACCATATATTTT.

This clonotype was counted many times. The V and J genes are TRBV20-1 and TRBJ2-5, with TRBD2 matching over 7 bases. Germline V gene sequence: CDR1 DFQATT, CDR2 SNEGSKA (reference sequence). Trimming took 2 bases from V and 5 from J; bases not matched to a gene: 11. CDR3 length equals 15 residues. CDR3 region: CSARRFGGRRETQYF. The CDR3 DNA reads TGCAGTGCTAGACGTTTCGGCGGGAGAAGGGAGACCCAGTACTTC.

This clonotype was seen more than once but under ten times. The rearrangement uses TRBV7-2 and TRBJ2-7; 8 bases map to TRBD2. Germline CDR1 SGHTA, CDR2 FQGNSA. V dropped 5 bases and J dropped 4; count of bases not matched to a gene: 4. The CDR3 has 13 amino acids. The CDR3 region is CASSLSGKYEQYF. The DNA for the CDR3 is TGTGCCAGCAGCCTTAGCGGGAAGTACGAGCAGTACTTC. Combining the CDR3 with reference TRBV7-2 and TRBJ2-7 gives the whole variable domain GAGVSQSPSNKVTEKGKDVELRCDPISGHTALYWYRQSLGQGLEFLIYFQGNSAPDKSGLPSDRFSAERTGGSVSTLTIQRTQQEDSAVYLCASSLSGKYEQYFGPGTRLTVT.

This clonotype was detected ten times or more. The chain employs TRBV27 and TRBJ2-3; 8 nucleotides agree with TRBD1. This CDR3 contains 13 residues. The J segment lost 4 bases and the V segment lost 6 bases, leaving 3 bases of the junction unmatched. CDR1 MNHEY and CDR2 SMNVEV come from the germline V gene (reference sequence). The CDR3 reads CASRKQGADTQYF. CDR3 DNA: TGTGCCAGCAGGAAACAGGGGGCAGATACGCAGTATTTT.

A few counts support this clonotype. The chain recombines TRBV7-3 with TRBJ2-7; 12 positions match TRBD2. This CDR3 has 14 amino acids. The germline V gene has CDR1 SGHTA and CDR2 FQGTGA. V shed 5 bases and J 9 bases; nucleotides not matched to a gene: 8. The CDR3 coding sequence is TGTGCCAGCAGCCAGACTAGCGGGAGTTATCCGCAGTACTTC. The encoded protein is CASSQTSGSYPQYF. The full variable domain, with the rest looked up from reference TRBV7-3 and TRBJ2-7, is GAGVSQTPSNKVTEKGKYVELRCDPISGHTALYWYRQSLGQGPEFLIYFQGTGAADDSGLPNDRFFAVRPEGSVSTLKIQRTERGDSAVYLCASSQTSGSYPQYFGPGTRLTVT.

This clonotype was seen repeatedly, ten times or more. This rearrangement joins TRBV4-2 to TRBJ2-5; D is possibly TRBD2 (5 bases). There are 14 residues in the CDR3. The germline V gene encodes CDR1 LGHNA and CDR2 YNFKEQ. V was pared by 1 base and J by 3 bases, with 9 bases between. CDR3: CASSQASGKETQYF. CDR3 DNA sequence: TGTGCCAGCAGCCAAGCTTCCGGGAAAGAGACCCAGTACTTC.

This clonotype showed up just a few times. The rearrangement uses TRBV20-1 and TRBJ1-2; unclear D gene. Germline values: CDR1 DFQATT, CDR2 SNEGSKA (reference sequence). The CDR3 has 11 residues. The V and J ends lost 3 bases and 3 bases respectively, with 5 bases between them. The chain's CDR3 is CSASHHYGYTF. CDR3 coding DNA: TGCAGTGCTAGTCATCACTATGGCTACACCTTC.

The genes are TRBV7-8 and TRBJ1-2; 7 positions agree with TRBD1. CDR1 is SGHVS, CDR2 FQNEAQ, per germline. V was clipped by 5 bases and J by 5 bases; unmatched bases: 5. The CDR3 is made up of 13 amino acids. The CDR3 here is CASSRQGGYGYTF. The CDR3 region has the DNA TGTGCCAGCAGCCGCCAGGGGGGGTATGGCTACACCTTC.

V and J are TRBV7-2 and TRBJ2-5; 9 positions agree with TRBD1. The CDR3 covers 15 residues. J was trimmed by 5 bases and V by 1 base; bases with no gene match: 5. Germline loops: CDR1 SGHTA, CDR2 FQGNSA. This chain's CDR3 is CASSLGGTGRETQYF. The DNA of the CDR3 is TGTGCCAGCAGCTTAGGGGGGACAGGGCGGGAGACCCAGTACTTC.

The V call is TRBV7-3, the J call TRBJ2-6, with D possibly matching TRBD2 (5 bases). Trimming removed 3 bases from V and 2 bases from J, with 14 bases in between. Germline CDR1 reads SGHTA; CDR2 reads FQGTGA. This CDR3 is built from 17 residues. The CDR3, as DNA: TGTGCCAGCAGCTTGGCCCCCCTGGGAGCTGGGGCCAACGTCCTGACTTTC. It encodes CASSLAPLGAGANVLTF.

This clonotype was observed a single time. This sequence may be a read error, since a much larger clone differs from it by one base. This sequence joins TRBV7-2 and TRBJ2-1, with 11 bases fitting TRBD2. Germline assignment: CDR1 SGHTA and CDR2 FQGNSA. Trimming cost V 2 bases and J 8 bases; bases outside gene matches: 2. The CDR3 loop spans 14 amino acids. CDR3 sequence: CASSLTSGSDEQFF. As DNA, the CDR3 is TGTGCCAGCAGCTTAACTAGCGGGAGCGATGAGCAGTTCTTC.

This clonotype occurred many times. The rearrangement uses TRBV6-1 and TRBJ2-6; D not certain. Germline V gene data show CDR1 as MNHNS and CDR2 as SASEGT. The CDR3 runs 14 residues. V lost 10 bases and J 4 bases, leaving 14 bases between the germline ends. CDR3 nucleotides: TGTGCCACCCTACCCTCAGGCGGGGCCAACGTCCTGACTTTC. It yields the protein CATLPSGGANVLTF.

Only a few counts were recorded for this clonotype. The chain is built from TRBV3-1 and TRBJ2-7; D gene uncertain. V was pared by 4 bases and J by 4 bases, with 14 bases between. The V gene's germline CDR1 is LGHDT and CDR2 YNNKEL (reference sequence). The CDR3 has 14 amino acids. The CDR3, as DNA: TGTGCCAGCAGCCCCCCAGTCGGCTTTTACGAGCAGTACTTC. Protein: CASSPPVGFYEQYF.

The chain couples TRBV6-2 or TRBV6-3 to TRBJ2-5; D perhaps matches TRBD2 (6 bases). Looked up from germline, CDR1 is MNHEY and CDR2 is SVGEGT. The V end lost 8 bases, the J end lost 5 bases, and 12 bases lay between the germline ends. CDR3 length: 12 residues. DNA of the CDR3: TGTGCCAGCGGATCGGGAGCTGAGACCCAGTACTTC. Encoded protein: CASGSGAETQYF.

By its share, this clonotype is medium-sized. The CDR3 region has the DNA TGTGCCATCAGTGAGTCACAGGCAGGCTCCGGGTACTACACCTTC. This gives the protein CAISESQAGSGYYTF. This chain joins TRBV10-3 and TRBJ1-2; possibly TRBD1 for D (5 bases). Germline loops: CDR1 ENHRY, CDR2 SYGVKD. CDR3 length equals 15 residues. Trimming shortened V by 0 bases and J by 10 bases, and 18 bases separated the two germline ends.

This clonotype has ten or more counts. In DNA form, the CDR3 reads TGCGCCAGCAGGCGGGAGCCATACACCGGGGAGCTGTTTTTT. Its translation is CASRREPYTGELFF. The chain is built from TRBV5-1 and TRBJ2-2; 7 positions agree with TRBD2. The CDR3 has 14 amino acids. V lost 5 bases to trimming and J lost 3 bases; unmatched junction nucleotides: 4. Germline V gene data show CDR1 as SGHRS and CDR2 as YFSETQ.

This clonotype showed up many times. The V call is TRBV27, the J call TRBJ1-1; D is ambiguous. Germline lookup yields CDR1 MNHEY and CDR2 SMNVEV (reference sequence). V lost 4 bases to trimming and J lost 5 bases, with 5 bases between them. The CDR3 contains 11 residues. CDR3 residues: CASSSRTEAFF. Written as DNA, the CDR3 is TGTGCCAGCAGTTCACGGACTGAAGCTTTCTTT.

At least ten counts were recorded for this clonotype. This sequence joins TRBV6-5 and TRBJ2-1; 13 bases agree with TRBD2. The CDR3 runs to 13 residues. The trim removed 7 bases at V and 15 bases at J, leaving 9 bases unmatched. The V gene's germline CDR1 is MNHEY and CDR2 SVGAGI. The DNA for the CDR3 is TGTGCCAGCACCAGAGGACTAGCGGGAGCCTGGTTCTTC. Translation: CASTRGLAGAWFF.

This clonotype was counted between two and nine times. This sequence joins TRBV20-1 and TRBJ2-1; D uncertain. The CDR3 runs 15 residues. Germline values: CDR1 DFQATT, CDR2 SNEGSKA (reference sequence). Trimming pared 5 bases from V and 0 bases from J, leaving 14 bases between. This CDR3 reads CSACPRPFSYNEQFF. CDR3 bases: TGCAGTGCTTGCCCACGCCCCTTCTCCTACAATGAGCAGTTCTTC.

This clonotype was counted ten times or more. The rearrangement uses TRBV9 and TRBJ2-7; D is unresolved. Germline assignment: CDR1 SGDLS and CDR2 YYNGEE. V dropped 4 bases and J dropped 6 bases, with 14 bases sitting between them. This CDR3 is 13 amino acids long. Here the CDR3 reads CASSPQMHGEQYF. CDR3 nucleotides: TGTGCCAGCAGCCCGCAGATGCACGGCGAGCAGTACTTC.

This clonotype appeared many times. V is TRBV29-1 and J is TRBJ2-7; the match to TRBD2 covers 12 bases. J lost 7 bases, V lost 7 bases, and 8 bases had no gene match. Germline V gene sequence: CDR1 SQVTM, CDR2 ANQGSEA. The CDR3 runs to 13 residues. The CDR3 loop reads CSAGGLAGIEQYF. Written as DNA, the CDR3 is TGCAGCGCAGGAGGACTAGCGGGAATTGAGCAGTACTTC.

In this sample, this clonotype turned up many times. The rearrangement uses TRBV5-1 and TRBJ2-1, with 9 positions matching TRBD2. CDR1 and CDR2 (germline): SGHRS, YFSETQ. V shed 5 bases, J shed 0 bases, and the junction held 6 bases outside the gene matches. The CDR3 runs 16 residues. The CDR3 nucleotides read TGCGCCAGCAGGGTGGCTAGCGGGAACTCCTACAATGAGCAGTTCTTC. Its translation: CASRVASGNSYNEQFF.

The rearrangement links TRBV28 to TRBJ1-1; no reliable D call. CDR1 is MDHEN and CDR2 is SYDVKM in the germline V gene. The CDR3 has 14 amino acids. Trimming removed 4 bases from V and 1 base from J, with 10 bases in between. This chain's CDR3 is CASSSITGNTEAFF. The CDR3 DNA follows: TGTGCCAGCAGTTCCATAACGGGGAACACTGAAGCTTTCTTT. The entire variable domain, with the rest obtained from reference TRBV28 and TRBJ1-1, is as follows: DVKVTQSSRYLVKRTGEKVFLECVQDMDHENMFWYRQDPGLGLRLIYFSYDVKMKEKGDIPEGYSVSREKKERFSLILESASTNQTSMYLCASSSITGNTEAFFGQGTRLTVV.

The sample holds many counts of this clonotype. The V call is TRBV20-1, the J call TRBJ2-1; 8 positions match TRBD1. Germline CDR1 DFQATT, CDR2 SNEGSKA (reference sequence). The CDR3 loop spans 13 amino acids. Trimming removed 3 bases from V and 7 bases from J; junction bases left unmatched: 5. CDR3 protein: CSASSGGWNEQFF. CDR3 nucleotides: TGCAGTGCTAGTTCAGGGGGCTGGAATGAGCAGTTCTTC.

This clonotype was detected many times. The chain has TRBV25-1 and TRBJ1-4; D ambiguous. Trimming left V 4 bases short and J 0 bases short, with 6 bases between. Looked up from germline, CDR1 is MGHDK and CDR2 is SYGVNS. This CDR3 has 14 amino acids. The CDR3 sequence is CASSVGSTNEKLFF. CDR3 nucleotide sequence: TGTGCCAGCAGTGTCGGGTCAACTAATGAAAAACTGTTTTTT.

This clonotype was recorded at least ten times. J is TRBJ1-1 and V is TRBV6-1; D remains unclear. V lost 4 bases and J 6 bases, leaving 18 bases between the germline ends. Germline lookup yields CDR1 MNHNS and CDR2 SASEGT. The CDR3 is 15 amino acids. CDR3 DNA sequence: TGTGCCAGCAGTGGCAAAGGCAGTTTGGATCCTGAAGCTTTCTTT. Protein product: CASSGKGSLDPEAFF.

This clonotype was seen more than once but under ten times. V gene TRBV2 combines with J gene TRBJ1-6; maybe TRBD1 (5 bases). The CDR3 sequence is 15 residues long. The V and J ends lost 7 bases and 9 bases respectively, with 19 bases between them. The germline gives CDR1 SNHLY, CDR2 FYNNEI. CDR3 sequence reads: CASTAIHPGTSPLHF. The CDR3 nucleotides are TGTGCCAGCACCGCGATTCACCCTGGGACTTCACCCCTCCACTTT.

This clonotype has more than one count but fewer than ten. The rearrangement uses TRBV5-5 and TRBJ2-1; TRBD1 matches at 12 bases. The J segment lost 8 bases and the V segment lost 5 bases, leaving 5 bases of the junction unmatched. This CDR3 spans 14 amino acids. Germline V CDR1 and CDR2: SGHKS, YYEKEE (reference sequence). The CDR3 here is CASRPGQGAYEQFF. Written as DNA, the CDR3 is TGTGCCAGCAGACCGGGACAGGGGGCGTATGAGCAGTTCTTC.

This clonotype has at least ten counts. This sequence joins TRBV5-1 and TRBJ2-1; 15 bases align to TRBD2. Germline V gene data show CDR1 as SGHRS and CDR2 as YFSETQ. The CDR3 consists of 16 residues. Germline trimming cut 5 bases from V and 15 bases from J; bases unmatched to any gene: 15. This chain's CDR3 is CASRGSEGLAGGGGFF. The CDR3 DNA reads TGCGCCAGCAGAGGGAGCGAGGGACTAGCGGGAGGTGGCGGGTTCTTC.

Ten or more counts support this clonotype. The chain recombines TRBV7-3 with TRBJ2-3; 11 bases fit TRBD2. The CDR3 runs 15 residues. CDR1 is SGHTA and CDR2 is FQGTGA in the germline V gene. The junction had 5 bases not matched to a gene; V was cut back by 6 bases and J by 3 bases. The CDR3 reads CASSRTSGSTDTQYF. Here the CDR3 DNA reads TGTGCCAGCAGTCGCACTAGCGGGAGTACAGATACGCAGTATTTT.